This T cell receptor (beta chain) originates from a study of T cells in Graves' hyperthyroidism and ophthalmopathy. The study's findings and limits: Ophthalmopathy was distinguished from stable hyperthyroidism by 13 V-J signatures.

Looked up from germline, CDR1 is SGHAT and CDR2 is FQDESV (reference sequence). This CDR3 is built from 15 residues. Trimming removed 3 bases from V and 5 bases from J; junction bases left unmatched: 8. Inclusion characteristics of ophthalmopathy patients comprised a Clinical Activity Score of at least 3, a NOSPECS grade of at least 4, and duration under 3 months. The TCR beta CDR3 regions underwent amplification using RNA transcripts as the source. The primer set for the first-round RT-PCR of the TCR CDR3 was HTBI. TCRdb recomputed calls from the multiplex PCR reads with MiXCR, one row per CDR3 protein. The data contain fewer than 500,000 distinct CDR3 sequences, about 14% of them singletons. Ten or more counts support this clonotype. Its target is not known.

This sequence joins TRBV11-1 and TRBJ2-7; 9 bases agree with TRBD1. The TCR sequence derives from a woman in her thirties with Graves' ophthalmopathy. Source material: blood. The CDR3 region is CASSFTGGRGHEQYF. The CDR3, as DNA: TGTGCCAGCAGCTTCACAGGGGGCAGGGGCCACGAGCAGTACTTC.